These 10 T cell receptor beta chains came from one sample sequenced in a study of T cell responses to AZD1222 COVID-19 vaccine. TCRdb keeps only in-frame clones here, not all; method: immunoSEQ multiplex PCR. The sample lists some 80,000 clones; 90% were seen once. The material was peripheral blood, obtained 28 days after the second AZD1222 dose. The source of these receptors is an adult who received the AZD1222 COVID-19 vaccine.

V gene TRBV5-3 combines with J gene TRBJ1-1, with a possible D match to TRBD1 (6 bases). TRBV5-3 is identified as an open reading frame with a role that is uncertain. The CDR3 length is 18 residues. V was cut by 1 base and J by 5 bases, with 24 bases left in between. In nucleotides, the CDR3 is TGTGCCAGAAGCTTGCAGGGGAGGGGAGAACCCCTTTGGACTGAAGCTTTCTTT. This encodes CARSLQGRGEPLWTEAFF.

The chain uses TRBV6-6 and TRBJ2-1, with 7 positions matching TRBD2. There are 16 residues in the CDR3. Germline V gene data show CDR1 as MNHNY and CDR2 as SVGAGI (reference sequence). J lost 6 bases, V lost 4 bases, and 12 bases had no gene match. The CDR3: CASSSRTGTTINEQFF. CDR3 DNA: TGTGCCAGCAGTTCAAGAACCGGGACTACCATCAATGAGCAGTTCTTC.

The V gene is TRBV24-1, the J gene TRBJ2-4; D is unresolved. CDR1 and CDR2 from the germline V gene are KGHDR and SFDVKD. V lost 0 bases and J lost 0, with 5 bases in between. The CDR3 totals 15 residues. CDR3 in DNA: TGTGCCACCAGTGATTTGGGCGGAGCCAAAAACATTCAGTACTTC. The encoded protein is CATSDLGGAKNIQYF.

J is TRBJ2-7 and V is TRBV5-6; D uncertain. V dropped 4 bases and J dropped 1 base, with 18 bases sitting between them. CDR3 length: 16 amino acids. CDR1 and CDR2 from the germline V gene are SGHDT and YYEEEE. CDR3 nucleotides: TGTGCCAGCAGCCTAACGGGCAGGATTCGATCCTACGAGCAGTACTTC. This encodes CASSLTGRIRSYEQYF.

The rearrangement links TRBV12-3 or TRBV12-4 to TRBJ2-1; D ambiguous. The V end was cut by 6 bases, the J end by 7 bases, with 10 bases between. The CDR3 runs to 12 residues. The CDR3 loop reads CASSLTPNEQFF. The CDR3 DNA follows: TGTGCCAGCAGCCTGACACCTAATGAGCAGTTCTTC.

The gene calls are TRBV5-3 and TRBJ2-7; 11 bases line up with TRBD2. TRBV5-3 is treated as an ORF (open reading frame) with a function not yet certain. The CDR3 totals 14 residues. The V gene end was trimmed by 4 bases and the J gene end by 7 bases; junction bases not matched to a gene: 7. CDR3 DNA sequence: TGTGCCAGAAGCCGGGTAGCGGGAGGGGGTGAGCAGTACTTC. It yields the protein CARSRVAGGGEQYF.

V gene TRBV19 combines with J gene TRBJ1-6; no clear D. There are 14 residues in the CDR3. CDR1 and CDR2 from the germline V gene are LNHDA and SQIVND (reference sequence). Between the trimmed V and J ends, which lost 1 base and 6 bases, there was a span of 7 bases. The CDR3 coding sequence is TGTGCCAGTAGTATAGGGGCCCGTAATTCACCCCTCCACTTT. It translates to CASSIGARNSPLHF.

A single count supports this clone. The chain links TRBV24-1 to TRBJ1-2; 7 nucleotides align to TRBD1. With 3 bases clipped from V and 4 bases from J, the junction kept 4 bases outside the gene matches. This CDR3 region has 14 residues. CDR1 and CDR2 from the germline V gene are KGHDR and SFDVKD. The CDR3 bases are TGTGCCACCAGTGATCCGAGGACAGGCTATGGCTACACCTTC. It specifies CATSDPRTGYGYTF.

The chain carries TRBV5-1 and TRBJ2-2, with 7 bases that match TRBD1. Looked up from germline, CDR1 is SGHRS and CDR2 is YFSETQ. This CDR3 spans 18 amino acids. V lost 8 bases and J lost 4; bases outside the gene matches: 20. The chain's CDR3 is CARVERTRQGSGTGELFF. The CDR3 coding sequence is TGCGCCAGGGTTGAACGGACTCGACAGGGATCGGGCACCGGGGAGCTGTTTTTT.

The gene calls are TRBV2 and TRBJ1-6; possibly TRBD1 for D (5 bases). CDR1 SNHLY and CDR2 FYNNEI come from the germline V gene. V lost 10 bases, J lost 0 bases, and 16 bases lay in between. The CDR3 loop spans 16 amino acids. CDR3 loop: CANARVGGSYNSPLHF. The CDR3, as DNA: TGTGCCAACGCAAGGGTTGGGGGCTCCTATAATTCACCCCTCCACTTT.